The 9 T cell receptor beta chains reported below all come from one sample, sequenced in a study of blood T cell repertoires in COVID-19. TCRdb keeps only in-frame clones here, not all; method: immunoSEQ multiplex PCR. This sample has 400,000 or so clones, with 85% to 90% found just once. The specimen sequenced was peripheral blood. These receptors were obtained from a young man with COVID-19, enrolled during active disease.

In DNA form, the CDR3 reads TGCGCCAGCAGCCAAGTTTCAGGGTGGCAGAACACTGAAGCTTTCTTT. Translation gives CASSQVSGWQNTEAFF. V and J are TRBV4-1 and TRBJ1-1; tentatively, D is TRBD1 (5 bases). This CDR3 has 16 amino acids. V gave up 1 base and J gave up 1 base, with 13 bases separating them. CDR1 is MGHRA, CDR2 YSYEKL, per germline.

J is TRBJ1-1 and V is TRBV18; D not certain. The CDR3 has 14 residues. Germline CDR1 reads KGHSH; CDR2 reads LQKENI. The V and J ends lost 2 bases and 0 bases respectively, with 7 bases between them. The CDR3 is CASSPGQLNTEAFF. CDR3 DNA sequence: TGTGCCAGCTCACCAGGGCAGCTGAACACTGAAGCTTTCTTT.

This chain links TRBV6-1 with TRBJ1-5; D may be TRBD1 (5 bases). The CDR3 loop spans 15 amino acids. Trimming left V 2 bases short and J 4 bases short, with 12 bases between. In germline, CDR1 is MNHNS, CDR2 SASEGT. The CDR3 DNA reads as TGTGCCAGCAGTGAATTCCAGGGCCTGAATCAGCCCCAGCATTTT. Its translation: CASSEFQGLNQPQHF.

The chain uses TRBV2 and TRBJ2-1, with 7 bases matching TRBD1. The V gene end was trimmed by 6 bases and the J gene end by 8 bases; junction bases not matched to a gene: 7. The germline V gene encodes CDR1 SNHLY and CDR2 FYNNEI. CDR3 length: 13 amino acids. The CDR3 sequence: CASSRQGWDEQFF. The CDR3, as DNA: TGTGCCAGCAGCAGACAGGGATGGGATGAGCAGTTCTTC. Full variable domain (rest looked up from reference TRBV2 and TRBJ2-1): EPEVTQTPSHQVTQMGQEVILRCVPISNHLYFYWYRQILGQKVEFLVSFYNNEISEKSEIFDDQFSVERPDGSNFTLKIRSTKLEDSAMYFCASSRQGWDEQFFGPGTRLTVL.

This clone was seen only once. J is TRBJ2-3 and V is TRBV11-2; 11 nucleotides match TRBD2. The V segment lost 3 bases and the J segment 10 bases; nucleotides outside the gene matches: 9. CDR3 length equals 15 residues. Germline values: CDR1 SGHAT, CDR2 FQNNGV. The CDR3 sequence is CASSFSGGASDSQYF. The CDR3 region has the DNA TGTGCCAGCAGCTTTAGCGGGGGGGCCTCTGATTCGCAGTATTTT. The whole variable domain, remainder taken from reference TRBV11-2 and TRBJ2-3, is EAGVAQSPRYKIIEKRQSVAFWCNPISGHATLYWYQQILGQGPKLLIQFQNNGVVDDSQLPKDRFSAERLKGVDSTLKIQPAKLEDSAVYLCASSFSGGASDSQYFGPGTRLTVL.

This clone was counted once. This chain links TRBV7-9 with TRBJ1-5; D call uncertain. Germline CDR1 and CDR2: SEHNR and FQNEAQ (reference sequence). The CDR3 contains 16 residues. Trimming stripped 2 bases from V and 1 base from J, with 12 bases between. CDR3 protein: CASSLFEGGSNQPQHF. CDR3 bases: TGTGCCAGCAGCTTATTTGAGGGAGGGAGCAATCAGCCCCAGCATTTT.

The J gene is TRBJ1-6, the V gene TRBV27, with D unclear. V was shortened by 2 bases and J by 8 bases, with 10 bases between the two germline ends. This CDR3 has 14 residues. Germline V lookup: CDR1 MNHEY, CDR2 SMNVEV (reference sequence). The CDR3, as DNA: TGTGCCAGCAGTTTAACCGGGAGTTATTCACCCCTCCACTTT. It is translated as CASSLTGSYSPLHF.

This chain links TRBV5-8 with TRBJ2-2; D remains unclear. The CDR3 is 15 amino acids. The V and J ends lost 4 bases and 0 bases respectively, with 10 bases between them. The germline CDR1 and CDR2 sequences are SGHTS and YDEGEE. Here the CDR3 DNA reads TGTGCCAGCAGCCTCTCGAGGCCGAACACCGGGGAGCTGTTTTTT. Translating it yields CASSLSRPNTGELFF.

This clone was observed a single time. The chain recombines TRBV20-1 with TRBJ2-2; D gene uncertain. This CDR3 spans 17 amino acids. Germline values: CDR1 DFQATT, CDR2 SNEGSKA (reference sequence). V was trimmed by 3 bases and J by 2 bases, leaving 19 bases between them. CDR3 bases: TGCAGTGCTAGTATTCCTAACGAAACTTCCAACACCGGGGAGCTGTTTTTT. Amino acids: CSASIPNETSNTGELFF.